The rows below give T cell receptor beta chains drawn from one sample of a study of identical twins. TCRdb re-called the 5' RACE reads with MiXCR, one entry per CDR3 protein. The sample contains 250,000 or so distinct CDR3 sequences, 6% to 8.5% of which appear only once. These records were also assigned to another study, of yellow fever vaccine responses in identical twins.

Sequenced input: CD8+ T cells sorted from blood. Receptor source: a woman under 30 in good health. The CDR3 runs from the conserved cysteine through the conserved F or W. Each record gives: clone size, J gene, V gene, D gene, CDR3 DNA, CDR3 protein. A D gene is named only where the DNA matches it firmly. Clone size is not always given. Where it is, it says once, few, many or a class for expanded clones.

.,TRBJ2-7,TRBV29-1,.,TGCAGCGTTGTATACGGGAGTAATGTCTACGAGCGGTACTTC,CSVVYGSNVYERYF
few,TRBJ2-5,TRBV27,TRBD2,TGTGCCAGCAGTCCCCGGGGGTTCCTTCGCGGGAGTCAAGAGACCCAGTACTTC,CASSPRGFLRGSQETQYF
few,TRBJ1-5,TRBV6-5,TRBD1,TGTGCCAGCAGATACCGGGACAGGGTTAGCGGTGAGGATCAGCCCCAGCATTTT,CASRYRDRVSGEDQPQHF
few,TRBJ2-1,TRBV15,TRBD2,TGTGCCACCAGCAGAGAACTAGCGGGGATAGGAAATGAGCAGTTCTTC,CATSRELAGIGNEQFF
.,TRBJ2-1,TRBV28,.,TGTGCCAGCAGCCCCGGGATCTTCAATGAGCAGTTCTTC,CASSPGIFNEQFF
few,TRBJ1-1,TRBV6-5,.,TGTGCCAGCAGTTCCTTTGTCGGAGATGAAGCTTTCTTT,CASSSFVGDEAFF
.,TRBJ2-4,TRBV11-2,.,TGTGCCAGCAGCTTAGAGTTTGGGGGGTCCAAAAACATTCAGTACTTC,CASSLEFGGSKNIQYF
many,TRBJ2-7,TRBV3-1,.,TGTGCCAGCAGCCGCGGGACACAGACCTACGAGCAGTACTTC,CASSRGTQTYEQYF
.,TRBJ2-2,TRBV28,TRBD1,TGTGCCAGCAGTCCCCGGACAGGCGGGAACACCGGGGAGCTGTTTTTT,CASSPRTGGNTGELFF
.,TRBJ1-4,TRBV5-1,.,TGCGCCAGCAGCTTGGTACCGGACCGAACTAGGGATGAAAAACTGTTTTTT,CASSLVPDRTRDEKLFF
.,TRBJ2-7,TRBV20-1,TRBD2,TGCAGTGCTAGGGGGGTTCTGACTAGCGGTATACCCTACGAGCAGTACTTC,CSARGVLTSGIPYEQYF
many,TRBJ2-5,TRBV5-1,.,TGCGCCAGCAGCTCCATGATGGGTAAAGAGACCCAGTACTTC,CASSSMMGKETQYF
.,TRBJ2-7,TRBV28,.,TGTGCCAGCAGTTCCCCGGCCTGGGCCTACGAGCAGTACTTC,CASSSPAWAYEQYF
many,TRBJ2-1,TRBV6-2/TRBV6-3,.,TGTGCCAGCAGTTACTCGACAGACTACAATGAGCAGTTCTTC,CASSYSTDYNEQFF
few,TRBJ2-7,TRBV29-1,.,TGCAGCGCCCCCTTAAACTTCTACGAGCAGTACTTC,CSAPLNFYEQYF
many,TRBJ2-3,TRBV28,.,TGTGCCAGCAGTCCGACCGGGTCCCACCAGTATTTT,CASSPTGSHQYF
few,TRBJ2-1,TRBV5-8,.,TGTGCCAGCAGCTCGGGGCTCTTAAACTACAATGAGCAGTTCTTC,CASSSGLLNYNEQFF
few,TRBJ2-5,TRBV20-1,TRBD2,TGCAGTGCTAGAGGAATAGGGACTAGCGGGACTATGATGGAGACCCAGTACTTC,CSARGIGTSGTMMETQYF
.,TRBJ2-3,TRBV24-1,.,TGTGCCACCAGTGTGGCAGGGGGGTCGACAGATACGCAGTATTTT,CATSVAGGSTDTQYF
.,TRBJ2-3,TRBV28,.,TGTGCCAGCAGTTTCTATACTAGGACAGATACGCAGTATTTT,CASSFYTRTDTQYF
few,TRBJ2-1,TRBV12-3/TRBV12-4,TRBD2,TGTGCCAGCAGTTTAGGTCCTAGCGGAAACAATGAGCAGTTCTTC,CASSLGPSGNNEQFF
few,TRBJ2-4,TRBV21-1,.,TGTGCCAGCAGCACCCCCCAAGCAGCGGGAGCCAAAAACATTCAGTACTTC,CASSTPQAAGAKNIQYF
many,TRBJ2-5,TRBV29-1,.,TGCAGCGTCGCCCCGGGGAGTTTTGAGACCCAGTACTTC,CSVAPGSFETQYF
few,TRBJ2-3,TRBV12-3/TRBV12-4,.,TGTGCCAGCAGTCCCACCCTTCGTGATACGCAGTATTTT,CASSPTLRDTQYF
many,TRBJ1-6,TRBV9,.,TGTGCCAGCAGCTCGGACATAGATAATTCACCCCTCCACTTT,CASSSDIDNSPLHF
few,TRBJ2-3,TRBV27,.,TGTGCCAGCAGTTGGTTCGGAAGCACAGATACGCAGTATTTT,CASSWFGSTDTQYF
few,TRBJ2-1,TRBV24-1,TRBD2,TGTGCCACCAGTGAGCGGCGGGGGGGGTTATACAATGAGCAGTTCTTC,CATSERRGGLYNEQFF
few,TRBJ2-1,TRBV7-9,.,TGTGCCAGCAGCCCCAATGGGGGGAATGAGCAGTTCTTC,CASSPNGGNEQFF
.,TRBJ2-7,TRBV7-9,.,TGTGCCAGCAGCCCACCCGGGGTTGGGGTGTTGCAGTACTTC,CASSPPGVGVLQYF
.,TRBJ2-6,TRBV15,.,TGTGCCACCAGCCAAGGAGCTGAAGGGGCCAACGTCCTGACTTTC,CATSQGAEGANVLTF
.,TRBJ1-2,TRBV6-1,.,TGTGCCAGCAGCCTAACATCTAGACTGGACTATGGCTACACCTTC,CASSLTSRLDYGYTF
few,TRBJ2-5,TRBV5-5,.,TGTGCCAGCAGCCAACTTTTCACCAGGGGTGAAGAGACCCAGTACTTC,CASSQLFTRGEETQYF
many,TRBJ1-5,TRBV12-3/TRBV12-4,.,TGTGCCAGCAGTTTTTTGGGCTCTCTGCAGCCCCAGCATTTT,CASSFLGSLQPQHF
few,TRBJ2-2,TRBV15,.,TGTGCCACCAGCAGAGCAGTCGGGGAGCTGTTTTTT,CATSRAVGELFF
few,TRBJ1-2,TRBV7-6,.,TGTGCCAGCAGCTTAGGGGCCCCAGGCACGTATGGCTACACCTTC,CASSLGAPGTYGYTF
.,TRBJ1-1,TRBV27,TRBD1,TGTGCCAGCAGTTTTAGTGACAGGGTGAACACTGAAGCTTTCTTT,CASSFSDRVNTEAFF
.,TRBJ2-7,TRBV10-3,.,TGTGCCATCAGTGAGTCCCGAAACTACGAGCAGTACTTC,CAISESRNYEQYF
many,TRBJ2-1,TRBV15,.,TGTGCCACCAGCAGAGATCGAGGAGGGGGTTCCTACAATGAGCAGTTCTTC,CATSRDRGGGSYNEQFF